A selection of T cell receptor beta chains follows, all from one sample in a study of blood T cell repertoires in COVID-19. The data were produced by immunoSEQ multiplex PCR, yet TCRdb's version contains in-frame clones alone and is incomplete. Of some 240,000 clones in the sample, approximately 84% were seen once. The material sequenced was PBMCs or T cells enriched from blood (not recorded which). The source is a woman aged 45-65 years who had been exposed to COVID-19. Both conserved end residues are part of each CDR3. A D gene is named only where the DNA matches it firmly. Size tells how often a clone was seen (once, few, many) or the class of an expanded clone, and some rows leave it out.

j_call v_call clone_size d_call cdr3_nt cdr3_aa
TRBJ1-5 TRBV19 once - TGTGCCAGTAAGGAGACAGCTCAATATCAGCCCCAGCATTTT CASKETAQYQPQHF
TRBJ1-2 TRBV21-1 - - TGTGCGTATGAGGATCAGGACAGGGACGGCTATGGCTACACCTTC CAYEDQDRDGYGYTF
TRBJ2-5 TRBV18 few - TGTGCCAGCTCACCACCGCCTCGTGGTCGGCAGGCCCAAGAGACCCAGTACTTC CASSPPPRGRQAQETQYF
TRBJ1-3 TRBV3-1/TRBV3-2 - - TGTGCCAGCAGCTCCCAGGCCAGCAGGGAAGGCACCATATATTTT CASSSQASREGTIYF
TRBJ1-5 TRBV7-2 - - TGTGCCAGCAGCCTCTACCTTGGCAATCAGCCCCAGCATTTT CASSLYLGNQPQHF
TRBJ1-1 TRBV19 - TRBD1 TGTGCCAGTAGCCCGGACAGGGGGGCCACTGAAGCTTTCTTT CASSPDRGATEAFF
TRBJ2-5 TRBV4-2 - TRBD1 TGTGCCAGCAGCCGCACGACAGGGCAAGAGACCCAGTACTTC CASSRTTGQETQYF
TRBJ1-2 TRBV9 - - TGTGCCAGCAGCGTCGGCTCAGGGGCGATCTATGGCTACACCTTC CASSVGSGAIYGYTF
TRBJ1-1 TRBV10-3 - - TGTGCCATCAGTATCGGACAGCTGAACACTGAAGCTTTCTTT CAISIGQLNTEAFF
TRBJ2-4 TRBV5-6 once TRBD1 TGTGCCAGCAGCTTGGGTTTTGCAGGGGGTTTAAAAAACATTCAGTACTTC CASSLGFAGGLKNIQYF
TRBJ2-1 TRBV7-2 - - TGTGCCAGCAGGCTAGATGTAGATGAGCAGTTCTTC CASRLDVDEQFF
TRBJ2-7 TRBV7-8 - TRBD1 TGTGCCAGCAGCTGGGACAGGGGCTACGAGCAGTACTTC CASSWDRGYEQYF
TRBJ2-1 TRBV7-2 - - TGTGCCAGCACCCCCGGCGGAGATTCCTACAATGAGCAGTTCTTC CASTPGGDSYNEQFF
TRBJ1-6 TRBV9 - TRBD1 TGTGCCAGCAGCGCGGACAGGGGGCCGGGGGGGTATAATTCACCCCTCCACTTT CASSADRGPGGYNSPLHF
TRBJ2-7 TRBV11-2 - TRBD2 TGTGCCAGCAGCCTCTCCGGGACTAGCGGTCAAATACCCTACGAGCAGTACTTC CASSLSGTSGQIPYEQYF
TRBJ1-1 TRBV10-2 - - TGCGCCAGCGCCGGGGGGAACACTGAAGCTTTCTTT CASAGGNTEAFF
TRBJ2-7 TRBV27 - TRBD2 TGTGCCAGCAGTTTATTTCCGGGGGGACCCTACGAGCAGTACTTC CASSLFPGGPYEQYF
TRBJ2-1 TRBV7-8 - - TGTGCCAGCAGCTTAGCAGGCCTCCGACTGTCGGGTGAGCAGTTCTTC CASSLAGLRLSGEQFF
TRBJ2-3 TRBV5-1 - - TGCGCCAGCAGCTTGGTTTTAGATGGCACAGATACGCAGTATTTT CASSLVLDGTDTQYF
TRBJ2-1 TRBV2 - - TGTGCCAGCAATAACAATGAGCAGTTCTTC CASNNNEQFF
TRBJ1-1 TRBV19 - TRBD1 TGTGCCAGTAGTATCCAGGGGGATAGGACTGAAGCTTTCTTT CASSIQGDRTEAFF
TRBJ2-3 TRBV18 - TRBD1 TGTGCCAGCTCACCCCAGGGGGCGAGCACAGATACGCAGTATTTT CASSPQGASTDTQYF
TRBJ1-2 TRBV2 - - TGTGCCAGCGGGCCTGAGGGATTTTACTATGGCTACACCTTC CASGPEGFYYGYTF
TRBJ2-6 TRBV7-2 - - TGTGCCAGCAGCCACACAAGGGGGTCTGGGGCCAACGTCCTGACTTTC CASSHTRGSGANVLTF
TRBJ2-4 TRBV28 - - TGTGCCAGCAGCCTGCACGGGAACGCCAAAAACATTCAGTACTTC CASSLHGNAKNIQYF
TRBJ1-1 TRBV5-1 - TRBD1 TGCGCCAGCAGCTTGTGGATTTCGACAGGGGGCTCGGTGAACACTGAAGCTTTCTTT CASSLWISTGGSVNTEAFF
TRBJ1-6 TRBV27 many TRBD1 TGTGCCAGCAGGCCTGCCGGGACAGGGGGTCTCTCCTATAATTCACCCCTCCACTTT CASRPAGTGGLSYNSPLHF
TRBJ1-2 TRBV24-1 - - TGTGCCACCAGTGATTCTAGAACCCTCGATGGCTACACCTTC CATSDSRTLDGYTF
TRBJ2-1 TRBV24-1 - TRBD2 TGTGCCACCAGTGACCCTAGCGGGGGGGCTATCAATGAGCAGTTCTTC CATSDPSGGAINEQFF
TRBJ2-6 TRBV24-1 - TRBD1 TGTGCCACCAGTGAGTCGACAGGGACTGGGGCCAACGTCCTGACTTTC CATSESTGTGANVLTF
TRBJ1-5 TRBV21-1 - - TGTGCCAGCAGCAAAGATCGTCACGGCAGGGGGCGGTACAAGGATCAGCCCCAGCATTTT CASSKDRHGRGRYKDQPQHF
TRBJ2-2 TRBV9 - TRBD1 TGTGCCAGCAGCGTAGTCACAGGGGGGAACACCGGGGAGCTGTTTTTT CASSVVTGGNTGELFF
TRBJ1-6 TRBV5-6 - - TGTGCCAGCAGCCTTTGGCGGTATAATTCACCCCTCCACTTT CASSLWRYNSPLHF
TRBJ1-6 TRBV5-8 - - TGTGCCAGCAGCTTGGAGACAGTACTAAATTCACCCCTCCACTTT CASSLETVLNSPLHF
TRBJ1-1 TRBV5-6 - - TGTGCCAGCAGCTTGTCCACAAGGAACACTGAAGCTTTCTTT CASSLSTRNTEAFF
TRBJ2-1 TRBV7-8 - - TGTGCCAGCAGCGCCGGGGTGCTTAATGAGCAGTTCTTC CASSAGVLNEQFF
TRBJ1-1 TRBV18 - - TGTGCCAGCTCACCCCTCGGGGGGGACACTGAAGCTTTCTTT CASSPLGGDTEAFF
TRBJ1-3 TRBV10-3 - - TGTGCCATCAGTGATGGAGATGGAAACACCATATATTTT CAISDGDGNTIYF
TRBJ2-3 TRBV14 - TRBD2 TGTGCCAGCAGCCCAGGACTAGCGGGGCCAGATACGCAGTATTTT CASSPGLAGPDTQYF
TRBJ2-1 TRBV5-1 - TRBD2 TGCGCCAGCAGCGCTACCTCCGGGACTAAAGATGAGCAGTTCTTC CASSATSGTKDEQFF
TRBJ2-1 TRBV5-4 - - TGTGCCAGCAGCGCTACAGGGATACTCGCCTACAATGAGCAGTTCTTC CASSATGILAYNEQFF
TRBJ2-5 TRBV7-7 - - TGTGCCAGCAGAGCATCTGGGGCCCCCCAAGAGACCCAGTACTTC CASRASGAPQETQYF
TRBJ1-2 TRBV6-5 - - TGTGCCAGCAGTTACTCAAGTTGGGGAGGCGACTATGGCTACACCTTC CASSYSSWGGDYGYTF
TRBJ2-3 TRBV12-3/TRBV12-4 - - TGTGCCAGCAGTCATCCAGGGGCAGATACGCAGTATTTT CASSHPGADTQYF
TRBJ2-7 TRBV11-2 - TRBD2 TGTGCCAGCAGTCCACGGGGGGGGGACTACGAGCAGTACTTC CASSPRGGDYEQYF
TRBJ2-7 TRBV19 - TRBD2 TGTGCCAGTAGTATTGGGAGGGGCCAACTCTACGAGCAGTACTTC CASSIGRGQLYEQYF
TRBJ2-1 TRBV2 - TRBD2 TGTGCCAGCGGGACTACATACAATGAGCAGTTCTTC CASGTTYNEQFF
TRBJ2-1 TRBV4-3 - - TGCGCCAGCAGCCAAGATGGGGGGTCCCCGTTCTTC CASSQDGGSPFF